This T cell receptor (beta chain) was captured by sequencing in a study of cytomegalovirus exposure and HLA in healthy donors. Germline CDR1 SGHTA, CDR2 FQGNSA. The CDR3 loop spans 14 amino acids. The V and J ends lost 5 bases and 5 bases, in that order; junction bases with no gene match: 5. It was with 60 Vbeta and 13 Jbeta primers that the PCR ran. Sequenced by immunoSEQ multiplex PCR; TCRdb stores in-frame clones only, minus some. The data contain 150,000 to 200,000 clones, 77% of them singletons. This receptor was identified in a woman younger than 45 in good health and CMV-seronegative. The gene calls are TRBV7-2 and TRBJ1-5; 8 bases agree with TRBD1. The specimen sequenced was PBMCs. For the CDR3, the DNA is TGTGCCAGCAGCACAGGGACAGGAGATCAGCCCCAGCATTTT. Protein product: CASSTGTGDQPQHF.